A single sample gave rise to the 12 T cell receptor beta chains below, sequenced in a study of T cell responses to AZD1222 COVID-19 vaccine (dated by TCRdb to about 2021). Sample time point, as interpreted from the label and publication: baseline before first vaccination. Library preparation used the immunoSEQ multiplex PCR assay. The clones in this table, taken by TCRdb from immuneACCESS, are in-frame only. Not every clone is retained; where verified, under half of the shortfall comes from an unresolved V gene, and the cause of the rest is unknown. This sample is represented by around 60,000 clones; 80% to 90% of them were singletons. In total, the top ten clones hold around 5.2% of the sample. Sample: peripheral blood, taken on day 0 of AZD1222 vaccination. The receptors here all came from an adult in good health.

V and J are TRBV3-1 (or the pseudogene TRBV3-2) and TRBJ2-5; TRBD2 might be the D (6 bases). The germline CDR1 and CDR2 sequences are LGHDT and YNNKEL (reference sequence). The V and J ends lost 3 bases and 2 bases respectively, with 13 bases between them. CDR3 length: 15 residues. CDR3 sequence: CASSQPRTKQETQYF. The DNA for the CDR3 is TGTGCCAGCAGCCAGCCAAGGACTAAGCAAGAGACCCAGTACTTC.

The rearrangement uses TRBV28 and TRBJ2-7; 7 bases are shared with TRBD1. Germline lookup yields CDR1 MDHEN and CDR2 SYDVKM. The CDR3 runs to 15 residues. J gave up 1 base and V 4 bases, and 7 bases lay outside the gene matches. The CDR3 DNA follows: TGTGCCAGCAGTTCCCACGGGACAGCGTCCTACGAGCAGTACTTC. As protein: CASSSHGTASYEQYF.

Comments on this clone: Other nucleotide sequences in the sample specify the same CDR3. The gene calls are TRBV3-1 (or the pseudogene TRBV3-2) and TRBJ1-1, with D maybe TRBD1 (5 bases). The germline V and J ends were trimmed by 1 base and 5 bases, with 11 bases remaining between them. The CDR3 extends over 14 amino acids. CDR1 is LGHDT and CDR2 is YNNKEL in the germline V gene (reference sequence). CDR3 sequence reads: CASSQGQGGTEAFF. The CDR3 DNA reads TGTGCCAGCAGCCAAGGGCAGGGAGGGACTGAAGCTTTCTTT.

The DNA for the CDR3 is TGTGCCAGCAGCGGAGAACTATCGCACCAAGAGACCCAGTACTTC. Its translation: CASSGELSHQETQYF. The rearrangement uses TRBV3-1 (or the pseudogene TRBV3-2) and TRBJ2-5; D is undetermined. From germline, CDR1 is LGHDT and CDR2 YNNKEL (reference sequence). V lost 5 bases and J 0 bases, leaving 13 bases between the germline ends. The CDR3 sequence is 15 residues long.

This clone was detected only a few times. The chain has TRBV10-3 and TRBJ1-1; D not resolved. The CDR3 spans 15 residues. V was trimmed by 0 bases and J by 4 bases, leaving 12 bases between them. Germline V gene sequence: CDR1 ENHRY, CDR2 SYGVKD. CDR3 sequence (DNA): TGTGCCATCAGTGAGTCATTGGGGAAACCCACTGAAGCTTTCTTT. The encoded protein is CAISESLGKPTEAFF.

The chain has TRBV11-2 and TRBJ2-3; either TRBD1 or TRBD2 may fit D (5 bases each). V lost 5 bases, J lost 2 bases, and 8 bases lay in between. This CDR3 comprises 13 residues. Per the germline V gene, CDR1 is SGHAT and CDR2 is FQNNGV. The CDR3 sequence is CASSRGATDTQYF. The CDR3 nucleotides read TGTGCCAGCAGCCGAGGGGCCACAGATACGCAGTATTTT.

The chain links TRBV5-6 to TRBJ2-1; D is unresolved. Germline CDR1 and CDR2: SGHDT and YYEEEE. The CDR3 covers 18 residues. The ends were cut back, 6 bases at V and 0 bases at J, with 22 bases in the middle. The CDR3 sequence is CASNRKAVGRSSYNEQFF. The CDR3, as DNA: TGTGCCAGCAACCGAAAGGCGGTGGGAAGAAGCTCCTACAATGAGCAGTTCTTC.

This chain links TRBV19 with TRBJ1-2; tentatively, D is TRBD1 (6 bases). CDR3 length: 14 amino acids. V lost 11 bases, J lost 8 bases, and 24 bases lay in between. Germline CDR1 and CDR2: LNHDA and SQIVND (reference sequence). CDR3 protein: CASTIQRAQGGYTF. For the CDR3, the DNA is TGTGCCTCAACTATACAAAGGGCCCAGGGGGGCTACACCTTC.

The rearrangement links TRBV4-2 to TRBJ1-5; no firm D call. V was shortened by 0 bases and J by 0 bases, with 9 bases between the two germline ends. Germline CDR1 is LGHNA and CDR2 is YNFKEQ. The CDR3 runs to 16 residues. In DNA form, the CDR3 reads TGTGCCAGCAGCCAAGAGACACTTTATAGCAATCAGCCCCAGCATTTT. This translates into CASSQETLYSNQPQHF.

This clone was observed once. The V and J genes are TRBV6-4 and TRBJ2-3; D might be TRBD2 (7 bases). The CDR3 consists of 14 residues. V lost 8 bases to trimming and J lost 5 bases, with 17 bases between them. The V gene's germline CDR1 is MRHNA and CDR2 SNTAGT. The CDR3 DNA reads TGTGCCAGCGGAGACGGGGGGCGCGAAGATACGCAGTATTTT. Protein sequence: CASGDGGREDTQYF.

V usage is TRBV5-4 and J usage is TRBJ2-3, with D uncertain. The CDR3 contains 11 residues. The V end lost 2 bases, the J end lost 8 bases, and 6 bases lay between the germline ends. The germline gives CDR1 SGHNT, CDR2 YYREEE (reference sequence). This CDR3 is CASSFSATQYF. The CDR3 coding sequence is TGTGCCAGCAGCTTCAGTGCTACGCAGTATTTT.

The J gene is TRBJ2-2, the V gene TRBV9; possible D gene TRBD1, 6 bases. Germline V gene data show CDR1 as SGDLS and CDR2 as YYNGEE. V lost 1 base to trimming and J lost 7 bases, with 14 bases between them. This CDR3 region has 15 residues. The CDR3 is CASSVTDRISGELFF. CDR3 in DNA: TGTGCCAGCAGCGTAACAGACAGGATCAGCGGGGAGCTGTTTTTT.